Each of the 10 T cell receptor beta chains below was sequenced from the same sample in a study of cytotoxic CD8 clonotypes in ibrutinib-treated CLL. Measured with immunoSEQ multiplex PCR; TCRdb has only the in-frame clones, and not every one. The sample shows 250,000 to 350,000 clones, 76% of them seen only once. Here the sequenced sample was PBMCs, taken at disease progression, from a patient treated with ibrutinib. The receptors were gathered from a human donor with chronic lymphocytic leukemia.

The rearrangement joins TRBV6-1 to TRBJ1-6; D possibly corresponds to TRBD1 (6 bases). The V end was cut by 0 bases, the J end by 7 bases, with 10 bases between. The CDR3 contains 15 residues. CDR1 and CDR2 from the germline V gene are MNHNS and SASEGT. The CDR3 sequence: CASSEAEQGNSPLHF. The CDR3 coding sequence is TGTGCCAGCAGTGAAGCCGAACAGGGAAATTCACCCCTCCACTTT.

This clone has a single count. The chain couples TRBV2 to TRBJ2-3; D is undetermined. The CDR3 covers 13 residues. Between the trimmed V and J ends, which lost 4 bases and 6 bases, there was a span of 11 bases. The germline CDR1 and CDR2 sequences are SNHLY and FYNNEI. Here the CDR3 reads CASSVPSRDTQYF. In DNA, the CDR3 is TGTGCCAGCAGTGTTCCCAGTAGGGATACGCAGTATTTT.

This chain joins TRBV2 and TRBJ2-3; 11 bases line up with TRBD2. The J segment lost 0 bases and the V segment lost 11 bases, leaving 4 bases of the junction unmatched. CDR3 size: 14 residues. Germline V gene data show CDR1 as SNHLY and CDR2 as FYNNEI. The CDR3: CALLAGESTDTQYF. The CDR3 bases are TGTGCCTTACTAGCGGGGGAGAGCACAGATACGCAGTATTTT.

The chain has TRBV11-2 and TRBJ2-7; TRBD1 matches 7 bases. The CDR3 spans 15 residues. V was clipped by 4 bases and J by 5 bases; unmatched bases: 11. CDR1 and CDR2 from the germline V gene are SGHAT and FQNNGV. This CDR3 is CASSSPRQGWHEQYF. DNA of the CDR3: TGTGCCAGCAGCTCCCCGCGACAGGGCTGGCACGAGCAGTACTTC.

The V call is TRBV6-1, the J call TRBJ1-2; D perhaps matches TRBD1 (6 bases). This CDR3 comprises 13 residues. Between the trimmed V and J ends, which lost 4 bases and 2 bases, there was a span of 8 bases. Per the germline V gene, CDR1 is MNHNS and CDR2 is SASEGT. The CDR3 DNA reads as TGTGCCAGCAGTGTCGACAGGAACTATGGCTACACCTTC. It translates to CASSVDRNYGYTF.

The chain links TRBV28 to TRBJ1-3, with D possibly TRBD1 on 5 matching bases. From germline, CDR1 is MDHEN and CDR2 SYDVKM. This CDR3 has 13 residues. Trimming cost V 6 bases and J 7 bases, with 13 bases left between them. The CDR3 DNA reads as TGTGCCAGCAGGCGGGGCGATGGCAACACCATATATTTT. As protein: CASRRGDGNTIYF.

The chain uses TRBV29-1 and TRBJ2-7; D not certain. Germline V gene lookup returns CDR1 SQVTM and CDR2 ANQGSEA. The CDR3 totals 14 residues. V shed 0 bases and J shed 2 bases, with 11 bases lying between them. The chain's CDR3 is CSVEEGPLPYEQYF. DNA for the CDR3: TGCAGCGTTGAAGAAGGGCCGTTACCCTACGAGCAGTACTTC.

The V call is TRBV5-1, the J call TRBJ2-1, with TRBD2 matching over 10 bases. Germline CDR1 is SGHRS and CDR2 is YFSETQ. V lost 4 bases, J lost 4 bases, and 8 bases stayed unmatched. The CDR3 has 16 amino acids. The CDR3 region is CASSPIQLAGYNEQFF. The CDR3 bases are TGCGCCAGCAGCCCCATCCAACTAGCGGGGTACAATGAGCAGTTCTTC.

Many counts were recorded for this clone. The rearrangement joins TRBV4-1 to TRBJ2-7; D uncertain. Trimming removed 5 bases at V and 5 bases at J, with 7 bases between. Germline CDR1 reads MGHRA; CDR2 reads YSYEKL. CDR3 length: 11 amino acids. The CDR3: CASSYENEQYF. DNA for the CDR3: TGCGCCAGCAGCTACGAAAACGAGCAGTACTTC.

The V and J genes are TRBV29-1 and TRBJ1-1; a possible D gene is TRBD1 (5 bases). The length of the CDR3 is 13 residues. Germline V gene lookup returns CDR1 SQVTM and CDR2 ANQGSEA. Trimming removed 4 bases from V and 3 bases from J, with 12 bases in between. CDR3 residues: CSVAIQGDTEAFF. In DNA form, the CDR3 reads TGCAGCGTTGCTATTCAGGGCGACACTGAAGCTTTCTTT.